The present entry profiles one TCR beta chain with its context. Its target is not known. The data derive from a study of T cell responses to AZD1222 COVID-19 vaccine. The study, taken as a whole, reports: Only six people who got AZD1222 tested seropositive at baseline. Nearly half of spike-specific TCRs reportedly target variant regions that are unmutated in the B.1.351 and B.1.1.7 variants. White British ancestry dominated among donors, who included more females, and clonal diversity was possibly underestimated.

From germline, CDR1 is SGHTA and CDR2 FQGNSA. The CDR3 runs to 15 residues. V dropped 5 bases and J dropped 3 bases, with 14 bases sitting between them. The data were produced by immunoSEQ multiplex PCR, yet TCRdb's version contains in-frame clones alone and is incomplete. The sample lists tens of thousands of clones; around 88% were seen once. The sample was peripheral blood, taken 28 days after the second AZD1222 dose. The TCR comes from an adult who received the AZD1222 COVID-19 vaccine. The J gene is TRBJ1-5, the V gene TRBV7-2; possibly TRBD1 for D (5 bases). Written as DNA, the CDR3 is TGTGCCAGCAGCCATGGGGACGGCCTCAATCAGCCCCAGCATTTT. Encoded protein: CASSHGDGLNQPQHF.